Presented here are 21 T cell receptor beta chains from one specimen sequenced in a study of blood T cells in healthy people across ages. Then a second PCR, running roughly 7 to 11 cycles, was carried out with a sample-barcoded 5' primer and a J-beta primer mix. TCRdb re-derived calls from the 5' RACE reads in MiXCR, one entry per CDR3 protein. This sample carries 950,000 to 1,200,000 distinct CDR3 sequences, roughly two fifths of them seen once, and the ten largest clones take 13%. Specimen: blood. The receptor set was obtained from a man younger than 35 in good health.

This clonotype has more than one count but fewer than ten. The chain joins TRBV7-6 to TRBJ2-1; TRBD2 agrees at 15 bases. The J segment lost 3 bases and the V segment lost 1 base, leaving 4 bases of the junction unmatched. The CDR3 runs to 18 residues. Per the germline V gene, CDR1 is SGHVS and CDR2 is FNYEAQ. DNA of the CDR3: TGTGCCAGCAGCTTAGGGACTAGCGGGGGGGACGACTACAATGAGCAGTTCTTC. Amino acids: CASSLGTSGGDDYNEQFF.

This clonotype was seen a handful of times. The chain recombines TRBV4-2 with TRBJ1-2, with D possibly matching TRBD1 (6 bases). Germline V gene data show CDR1 as LGHNA and CDR2 as YNFKEQ. This CDR3 has 13 residues. Trimming shortened V by 2 bases and J by 9 bases, and 13 bases separated the two germline ends. The CDR3, as DNA: TGTGCCAGCAGCCAACCCCAACAGGGTAGCTACACCTTC. The encoded protein is CASSQPQQGSYTF.

The genes are TRBV20-1 and TRBJ1-1; 9 bases line up with TRBD1. Germline CDR1 reads DFQATT; CDR2 reads SNEGSKA (reference sequence). V trimming: 7 bases; J trimming: 6 bases; junction bases outside the gene matches: 9. This CDR3 comprises 13 residues. The CDR3 coding sequence is TGCAGTGAGGGACAGGGAGCTAGCGCTGAAGCTTTCTTT. It specifies CSEGQGASAEAFF.

This chain uses TRBV7-2 with TRBJ2-7, with D tentatively TRBD1 or TRBD2 (6 bases each). The J call is doubtful: the DNA matches TRBJ2-4 better. The V gene's germline CDR1 is SGHTA and CDR2 FQGNSA. The CDR3 runs to 14 residues. The CDR3 DNA is TGTGCCAGCAGCTTAAGTTGGGGGGCAAACATTCAGTACTTC. Translated, it gives CASSLSWGANIQYF.

V and J are TRBV28 and TRBJ2-3, with D perhaps given as TRBD1 or TRBD2 (6 bases each). The CDR3 runs to 15 residues. V lost 2 bases and J lost 4, with 13 bases in between. Germline values: CDR1 MDHEN, CDR2 SYDVKM. Written as DNA, the CDR3 is TGTGCCAGCAGTTTACGGGGGCCTAGTGCAGATACGCAGTATTTT. Protein product: CASSLRGPSADTQYF.

This clonotype was seen a few times. The rearrangement joins TRBV10-3 to TRBJ1-2; 7 positions match TRBD1. This CDR3 is 14 amino acids long. After removal of 3 bases from V and 3 bases from J, the junction contained 4 bases not matched to a gene. CDR1 is ENHRY, CDR2 SYGVKD, per germline. The CDR3 protein is CAISDGTAHYGYTF. In DNA form, the CDR3 reads TGTGCCATCAGTGACGGGACAGCTCACTATGGCTACACCTTC.

J is TRBJ1-4 and V is TRBV20-1; D ambiguous. V gave up 1 base and J gave up 5 bases, with 11 bases separating them. The CDR3 covers 14 residues. Germline CDR1 and CDR2: DFQATT and SNEGSKA (reference sequence). CDR3 nucleotides: TGCAGTGCTAGAGCCCCGGCGTACAATGAAAAACTGTTTTTT. Translating gives CSARAPAYNEKLFF.

This clonotype was counted ten times or more. The chain joins TRBV29-1 to TRBJ2-6, with 7 bases that match TRBD1. The V gene end was trimmed by 4 bases and the J gene end by 1 base; junction bases not matched to a gene: 4. CDR3 length: 15 amino acids. Germline V lookup: CDR1 SQVTM, CDR2 ANQGSEA. CDR3 in amino acids: CSVGQGYSGANVLTF. As DNA, the CDR3 is TGCAGCGTTGGACAGGGATATTCTGGGGCCAACGTCCTGACTTTC.

This clonotype was seen only a few times. This sequence joins TRBV28 and TRBJ2-5; D might be TRBD2 (7 bases). V was clipped by 6 bases and J by 1 base, with 15 bases between them. This CDR3 is 15 amino acids long. The germline CDR1 and CDR2 sequences are MDHEN and SYDVKM. The CDR3 DNA reads TGTGCCAGCAGCTTTAGGGGGGGGGGCCAAGAGACCCAGTACTTC. Protein: CASSFRGGGQETQYF.

This clonotype was seen a few times. The rearrangement links TRBV6-6 to TRBJ1-6, with TRBD1 as a possible D gene (6 bases). V was clipped by 2 bases and J by 6 bases, with 11 bases between them. CDR3 length: 15 amino acids. CDR1 MNHNY and CDR2 SVGAGI come from the germline V gene (reference sequence). The CDR3 bases are TGTGCCAGCAGTTACACCGGACAGTCTAATTCACCCCTCCACTTT. It codes for CASSYTGQSNSPLHF.

V is TRBV21-1 and J is TRBJ2-1. TRBV21-1 is tagged as a pseudogene. This CDR3 is built from 15 residues. The CDR3 sequence is CAGSKVQFSYNEQFF. The DNA for the CDR3 is TGTGCCGGCAGCAAAGTCCAGTTCTCCTACAATGAGCAGTTCTTC.

This clonotype was recorded a few times. This may come from a read error, since a much larger clone is one base off. The rearrangement links TRBV9 to TRBJ2-1; D gene unclear. CDR3 size: 11 residues. Trimming removed 3 bases from V and 7 bases from J, with 5 bases in between. CDR1 is SGDLS, CDR2 YYNGEE, per germline. CDR3 sequence (DNA): TGTGCCAGCAGCGGGACGAATGAGCAGTTCTTC. Residues: CASSGTNEQFF.

This chain connects TRBV14 to TRBJ2-7; 8 nucleotides agree with TRBD2. J was trimmed by 0 bases and V by 1 base; bases with no gene match: 11. This CDR3 contains 18 residues. Germline CDR1 is SGHDN and CDR2 is FVKESK. The CDR3 bases are TGTGCCAGCAGCCAAGGTAGCGGGGTTGGGTTTTACTCCTACGAGCAGTACTTC. It is translated as CASSQGSGVGFYSYEQYF.

The rearrangement links TRBV29-1 to TRBJ2-3, with TRBD2 matching over 7 bases. CDR3 length: 15 residues. The germline V gene encodes CDR1 SQVTM and CDR2 ANQGSEA. Losses at the gene ends were 5 bases for V and 7 bases for J; bases not matched to a gene: 15. The CDR3 sequence is CSVLAGDHIGYTQYF. DNA for the CDR3: TGCAGCGTTTTGGCGGGGGACCATATTGGATATACGCAGTATTTT.

This clonotype was observed a few times. This sequence joins TRBV4-1 and TRBJ2-1; 8 bases are a match to TRBD2. Unmatched junction bases numbered 4, after V lost 3 bases and J lost 3 bases. Germline assignment: CDR1 MGHRA and CDR2 YSYEKL. This CDR3 spans 15 amino acids. Written as DNA, the CDR3 is TGCGCCAGCAGCCAGGGACTAGAGAGCTACAATGAGCAGTTCTTC. As protein: CASSQGLESYNEQFF.

About this clonotype: Given a much more abundant clone one base away, this may be a read error. V and J are TRBV6-5 and TRBJ2-1; D remains unclear. The J call may be wrong; the DNA end is better matched by TRBJ2-7. Per the germline V gene, CDR1 is MNHEY and CDR2 is SVGAGI. The CDR3 spans 14 residues. CDR3 DNA sequence: TGTGCCAGCAGTTCGACCGGCGGATACAATGAGCAGTACTTC. It is translated as CASSSTGGYNEQYF.

This rearrangement joins TRBV20-1 to TRBJ2-7, with 9 bases aligning to TRBD1. CDR1 and CDR2 from the germline V gene are DFQATT and SNEGSKA (reference sequence). After removal of 5 bases from V and 3 bases from J, the junction contained 11 bases not matched to a gene. CDR3 size: 15 residues. The CDR3 region has the DNA TGCAGTGCTCAAGTGGGGACAGGGTTTGACTACGAGCAGTACTTC. Translating it yields CSAQVGTGFDYEQYF.

This clonotype has only one observation. The V gene is TRBV7-2, the J gene TRBJ1-2, with D tentatively TRBD1 (5 bases). Germline V CDR1 and CDR2: SGHTA, FQGNSA. Trimming took off 0 bases at V and 4 bases at J, with 15 bases between the two ends. This CDR3 has 16 amino acids. Written as DNA, the CDR3 is TGTGCCAGCAGCTTAGCGGGGATTGGGGCCCCCTATGGCTACACCTTC. Its protein product is CASSLAGIGAPYGYTF. The whole variable domain, filled in from reference TRBV7-2 and TRBJ1-2, reads GAGVSQSPSNKVTEKGKDVELRCDPISGHTALYWYRQSLGQGLEFLIYFQGNSAPDKSGLPSDRFSAERTGGSVSTLTIQRTQQEDSAVYLCASSLAGIGAPYGYTFGSGTRLTVV.

Here the CDR3 reads CSASLDEKLFF. CDR3 nucleotides: TGCAGTGCTAGCCTGGATGAAAAACTGTTTTTT. The chain links TRBV20-1 to TRBJ1-4; D call uncertain. Trimming shortened V by 3 bases and J by 6 bases, and 5 bases separated the two germline ends. Germline V gene lookup returns CDR1 DFQATT and CDR2 SNEGSKA (reference sequence). The CDR3 has 11 residues.

This clonotype has only one observation. Its ends do not fully match the called genes, so a read error is possible. The chain combines TRBV12-3 or TRBV12-4 with TRBJ2-2; no clear D. The CDR3 is 13 residues long. CDR3 bases: TGTACCAGCTTGCCGACGAACACCGGGGAGCTGTTTTTT. Translating it yields CTSLPTNTGELFF.

In this sample, this clonotype turned up a few times. The chain recombines TRBV29-1 with TRBJ1-5, with D possibly being TRBD1 (5 bases). V lost 4 bases and J lost 7, with 17 bases in between. CDR1 and CDR2 from the germline V gene are SQVTM and ANQGSEA. There are 14 residues in the CDR3. The CDR3 sequence is CSVVQVGEGQPQHF. In DNA form, the CDR3 reads TGCAGCGTTGTCCAAGTAGGGGAGGGGCAGCCCCAGCATTTT.